A single sample is the source of the 8 T cell receptor beta chains below, sequenced in a study of response to subunit inactivated influenza vaccine. MiXCR was run by TCRdb on the RT-PCR reads, yielding one entry per CDR3 protein. The sample lists around 580,000 distinct CDR3 sequences; 14% were seen once. Source: PBMCs from blood, taken about 13 days after vaccination. All receptors come from a man aged 45-65 years who received an inactivated influenza vaccine.

This clonotype was seen more than once but under ten times. The chain has TRBV6-2 or TRBV6-3 and TRBJ2-6; D gene uncertain. Germline loops: CDR1 MNHEY, CDR2 SVGEGT. The CDR3 consists of 17 residues. V lost 5 bases to trimming and J lost 1 base, with 15 bases between them. Written as DNA, the CDR3 is TGTGCCAGCAGTAACCGGGTCTCCTATTCTGGGGCCAACGTCCTGACTTTC. This gives the protein CASSNRVSYSGANVLTF.

V usage is TRBV28 and J usage is TRBJ1-2, with 10 bases lining up with TRBD1. CDR1 MDHEN and CDR2 SYDVKM come from the germline V gene. The CDR3 has 16 amino acids. V lost 2 bases, J lost 4 bases, and 7 bases stayed unmatched. The CDR3 here is CASSLLTGGLFYGYTF. The CDR3 coding sequence is TGTGCCAGCAGTTTACTGACAGGGGGCTTATTCTATGGCTACACCTTC.

This clonotype was seen more than once but under ten times. The V gene is TRBV3-1, the J gene TRBJ1-6; unclear D gene. Per the germline V gene, CDR1 is LGHDT and CDR2 is YNNKEL (reference sequence). V shed 4 bases and J shed 10 bases, with 14 bases lying between them. The CDR3 is 14 residues long. This CDR3 reads CASSRERRGSPLHF. The CDR3 region has the DNA TGTGCCAGCAGCCGCGAGAGGCGGGGATCACCCCTCCACTTT.

This clonotype has at least ten counts. The chain links TRBV7-8 to TRBJ2-1, with TRBD2 identical over 7 bases. V gave up 1 base and J gave up 0 bases; unmatched junction bases: 12. CDR1 and CDR2 (germline): SGHVS, FQNEAQ. This CDR3 has 19 residues. The CDR3 DNA reads TGTGCCAGCAGCTTAGAATCTGTAATAGCGGGCTACTCCTACAATGAGCAGTTCTTC. Residues: CASSLESVIAGYSYNEQFF. Filled out from reference TRBV7-8 and TRBJ2-1, the complete variable domain reads GAGVSQSPRYKVAKRGQDVALRCDPISGHVSLFWYQQALGQGPEFLTYFQNEAQLDKSGLPSDRFFAERPEGSVSTLKIQRTQQEDSAVYLCASSLESVIAGYSYNEQFFGPGTRLTVL.

The sample holds many counts of this clonotype. The chain is built from TRBV12-3 or TRBV12-4 and TRBJ1-4, with 8 bases identical to TRBD1. J was trimmed by 7 bases and V by 5 bases; bases with no gene match: 9. The length of the CDR3 is 15 residues. In nucleotides, the CDR3 is TGTGCCAGCAGTCATCAAGACAGGGGCGCTGAAAAACTGTTTTTT. This translates into CASSHQDRGAEKLFF.

In its sample, this clonotype was seen many times. V and J are TRBV12-3 or TRBV12-4 and TRBJ2-3; D is perhaps TRBD1 or TRBD2 (6 bases each). This CDR3 is built from 17 residues. Trimming shortened V by 7 bases and J by 0 bases, and 20 bases separated the two germline ends. CDR3 protein: CASTLTGGGPSTDTQYF. The CDR3 DNA follows: TGTGCCAGCACCCTGACAGGTGGGGGGCCAAGCACAGATACGCAGTATTTT.

The chain employs TRBV4-1 and TRBJ2-7; 15 bases match TRBD2. Per germline, CDR1 MGHRA and CDR2 YSYEKL. The J segment lost 3 bases and the V segment lost 1 base, leaving 13 bases of the junction unmatched. The CDR3 spans 20 residues. The CDR3 reads CASSQALSGLAGGPVYEQYF. In DNA form, the CDR3 reads TGCGCCAGCAGCCAAGCTCTGTCCGGACTAGCGGGAGGGCCCGTCTACGAGCAGTACTTC.

There are a few counts of this clonotype. The chain recombines TRBV10-3 with TRBJ1-1; no firm D call. Germline V gene data show CDR1 as ENHRY and CDR2 as SYGVKD. This CDR3 contains 12 residues. V lost 3 bases and J lost 5, with 7 bases in between. The CDR3 region has the DNA TGTGCCATCAGTGACGTTGGGACTGAAGCTTTCTTT. Translating it yields CAISDVGTEAFF.